These 14 T cell receptor beta chains were all obtained from the same sample, sequenced in a study of neoadjuvant anti-PD-1 for oral cavity cancer. Sequenced by immunoSEQ multiplex PCR; TCRdb stores in-frame clones only, minus some. The sample holds fewer than 40,000 clones, more than 75% seen once. The source was PBMCs, collected before nivolumab (anti-PD-1) treatment. Receptors originate from a person aged 35-79 years with oral cavity squamous cell carcinoma.

This rearrangement joins TRBV9 to TRBJ2-3, with 7 bases that match TRBD1. CDR1 SGDLS and CDR2 YYNGEE come from the germline V gene. Trimming cost V 0 bases and J 4 bases; bases outside gene matches: 5. The CDR3 is 15 residues long. This CDR3 is CASSVGTGTADTQYF. In DNA, the CDR3 is TGTGCCAGCAGCGTAGGGACAGGTACTGCAGATACGCAGTATTTT. Based on the CDR3 plus reference TRBV9 and TRBJ2-3, the full variable domain is DSGVTQTPKHLITATGQRVTLRCSPRSGDLSVYWYQQSLDQGLQFLIQYYNGEERAKGNILERFSAQQFPDLHSELNLSSLELGDSALYFCASSVGTGTADTQYFGPGTRLTVL.

V is TRBV11-1 and J is TRBJ2-5; 8 bases agree with TRBD1. V lost 0 bases, J lost 7 bases, and 10 bases stayed unmatched. Germline CDR1 and CDR2: SGHAT and FQDESV (reference sequence). The CDR3 has 16 amino acids. The CDR3 coding sequence is TGTGCCAGCAGCTTAGCGCGTGGACAGGGTTCGGGGACCCAGTACTTC. This sequence encodes CASSLARGQGSGTQYF.

CDR3 nucleotide sequence: TGTGCCAGCAGCCTAGGGGCTGAACTCCGGGAATCCTACGAGCAGTACTTC. Translating it yields CASSLGAELRESYEQYF. V is TRBV7-2 and J is TRBJ2-7; the D gene could be TRBD1 or TRBD2 (5 bases each). Germline assignment: CDR1 SGHTA and CDR2 FQGNSA. The CDR3 contains 17 residues. V gave up 5 bases and J gave up 1 base, with 21 bases separating them.

The rearrangement joins TRBV10-3 to TRBJ2-3, with TRBD1 as a possible D gene (6 bases). Trimming pared 4 bases from V and 0 bases from J, leaving 11 bases between. Germline assignment: CDR1 ENHRY and CDR2 SYGVKD. This CDR3 is 15 amino acids long. In nucleotides, the CDR3 is TGTGCCATCAGTGCCCGACAGGCTAGCACAGATACGCAGTATTTT. This encodes CAISARQASTDTQYF.

V and J are TRBV12-5 and TRBJ2-1; 9 positions agree with TRBD1. Germline loops: CDR1 LGHNT, CDR2 FRNRAP. V trimming: 1 base; J trimming: 10 bases; junction bases outside the gene matches: 5. CDR3 length equals 14 residues. DNA of the CDR3: TGTGCTAGTGGTTTGGGAACAGGGGGCGACGAGCAGTTCTTC. Translation gives CASGLGTGGDEQFF.

This rearrangement joins TRBV15 to TRBJ1-1; no firm D call. This CDR3 region has 14 residues. CDR1 is LNHNV and CDR2 is YYDKDF in the germline V gene (reference sequence). The ends were cut back, 8 bases at V and 0 bases at J, with 13 bases in the middle. The chain's CDR3 is CATGRGDLNTEAFF. Written as DNA, the CDR3 is TGTGCCACCGGACGTGGAGATCTGAACACTGAAGCTTTCTTT. Complete variable domain (other parts from reference TRBV15 and TRBJ1-1): DAMVIQNPRYQVTQFGKPVTLSCSQTLNHNVMYWYQQKSSQAPKLLFHYYDKDFNNEADTPDNFQSRRPNTSFCFLDIRSPGLGDTAMYLCATGRGDLNTEAFFGQGTRLTVV.

This clone turned up a few times. The V gene is TRBV15, the J gene TRBJ1-1, with D possibly matching TRBD1 (5 bases). The V end was cut by 0 bases, the J end by 2 bases, with 10 bases between. Germline V gene lookup returns CDR1 LNHNV and CDR2 YYDKDF (reference sequence). The CDR3 has 15 residues. DNA for the CDR3: TGTGCCACCAGCAGAGACCTGGGGGTAAACACTGAAGCTTTCTTT. It codes for CATSRDLGVNTEAFF. Looking up the rest from reference TRBV15 and TRBJ1-1 gives the full variable domain: DAMVIQNPRYQVTQFGKPVTLSCSQTLNHNVMYWYQQKSSQAPKLLFHYYDKDFNNEADTPDNFQSRRPNTSFCFLDIRSPGLGDTAMYLCATSRDLGVNTEAFFGQGTRLTVV.

This chain connects TRBV7-8 to TRBJ2-3, with 8 bases matching TRBD2. This CDR3 comprises 15 residues. Unmatched junction bases numbered 9, after V lost 4 bases and J lost 6 bases. Germline-derived CDR1 and CDR2 are SGHVS and FQNEAQ. The chain's CDR3 is CASSSWGLDFDTQYF. DNA for the CDR3: TGTGCCAGCAGCTCTTGGGGACTAGATTTCGATACGCAGTATTTT. The complete variable domain, with remaining parts taken from reference TRBV7-8 and TRBJ2-3, reads GAGVSQSPRYKVAKRGQDVALRCDPISGHVSLFWYQQALGQGPEFLTYFQNEAQLDKSGLPSDRFFAERPEGSVSTLKIQRTQQEDSAVYLCASSSWGLDFDTQYFGPGTRLTVL.

The genes are TRBV9 and TRBJ1-5; the match to TRBD1 covers 7 bases. V dropped 0 bases and J dropped 4; count of bases not matched to a gene: 4. The CDR3 has 15 amino acids. Germline V gives CDR1 SGDLS, CDR2 YYNGEE. The CDR3 nucleotides read TGTGCCAGCAGCGTAGAGGGGGCGCATAATCAGCCCCAGCATTTT. This codes for CASSVEGAHNQPQHF.

This rearrangement joins TRBV6-1 to TRBJ1-2; D remains unclear. Trimming shortened V by 0 bases and J by 0 bases, and 14 bases separated the two germline ends. CDR1 and CDR2 from the germline V gene are MNHNS and SASEGT. The CDR3 sequence is 17 residues long. The CDR3 loop reads CASSEAAEIIPNYGYTF. CDR3 sequence (DNA): TGTGCCAGCAGTGAAGCGGCAGAGATTATTCCTAACTATGGCTACACCTTC.

The gene calls are TRBV14 and TRBJ2-7; the D is unclear. V gave up 0 bases and J gave up 2 bases, with 8 bases separating them. The germline V gene has CDR1 SGHDN and CDR2 FVKESK. CDR3 length equals 14 residues. The DNA for the CDR3 is TGTGCCAGCAGCCAAGATGGTCCCGCCTACGAGCAGTACTTC. This encodes CASSQDGPAYEQYF.

This chain connects TRBV10-3 to TRBJ2-7; possibly TRBD2 for D (6 bases). This CDR3 is built from 13 residues. Germline-derived CDR1 and CDR2 are ENHRY and SYGVKD. V was pared by 7 bases and J by 6 bases, with 16 bases between. The CDR3 reads CAIKEGPPSEQYF. The DNA of the CDR3 is TGTGCCATCAAGGAGGGTCCCCCCTCCGAGCAGTACTTC.

The chain employs TRBV7-9 and TRBJ1-4, with D possibly being TRBD1 (5 bases). Germline V gene lookup returns CDR1 SEHNR and CDR2 FQNEAQ (reference sequence). This CDR3 contains 16 residues. Between the trimmed V and J ends, which lost 5 bases and 10 bases, there was a span of 23 bases. CDR3 amino acids: CASSTSRGLWSGKLFF. CDR3 sequence (DNA): TGTGCCAGCAGCACCTCAAGGGGACTTTGGAGTGGAAAACTGTTTTTT.

The chain recombines TRBV5-1 with TRBJ1-4; 9 bases are shared with TRBD1. V gave up 0 bases and J gave up 7 bases; unmatched junction bases: 4. Germline V gene sequence: CDR1 SGHRS, CDR2 YFSETQ. There are 15 residues in the CDR3. The DNA of the CDR3 is TGCGCCAGCAGCTTGGGGACAGGGGTCGGTGAAAAACTGTTTTTT. Translation: CASSLGTGVGEKLFF.